The 20 T cell receptor beta chains reported below all come from one sample, sequenced in a study of CD8+CD57+ T cells in acquired aplastic anemia (dated by TCRdb to between 2017 and 2018). Flow cytometry had shown CD8+CD57+ cell expansion in the patients selected for sequencing. Sequenced on an Illumina HiSeq 2000. Genomic DNA served as template for TCR beta VDJ combination and CDR3 sequence profiling. TCRdb reprocessing: public reads trimmed at Q25 with fastp, clones called with MiXCR, in-frame beta chains kept. Rows with a matching CDR3 protein are joined into one entry that keeps the most common DNA and genes. This sample holds around 180,000 distinct CDR3 sequences; roughly 50% were observed only once. Clones ranked in the top ten supply 10% to 15% of the sample. Material: sorted CD4+, CD8+, or CD8+CD57+ T cells (not recorded which) from PBMCs. The receptors come from a human donor with aplastic anemia.

In its sample, this clonotype was seen many times. The chain is built from TRBV20-1 and TRBJ2-1; 7 bases agree with TRBD2. Germline V gene lookup returns CDR1 DFQATT and CDR2 SNEGSKA (reference sequence). CDR3 length equals 13 residues. J was trimmed by 9 bases and V by 6 bases; bases with no gene match: 11. The CDR3: CSANPLAGGEQFF. As DNA, the CDR3 is TGCAGTGCCAACCCTTTAGCGGGTGGTGAGCAGTTCTTC.

The genes are TRBV4-1 and TRBJ1-4; D is ambiguous. CDR1 MGHRA and CDR2 YSYEKL come from the germline V gene. The germline V and J ends were trimmed by 4 bases and 11 bases, with 14 bases remaining between them. The CDR3 spans 13 residues. The CDR3 DNA reads as TGCGCCAGCAGCCGGCCATCTCCTGGGAAACTGTTTTTT. Protein product: CASSRPSPGKLFF.

The rearrangement joins TRBV29-1 to TRBJ1-1; D is unclear. CDR1 SQVTM and CDR2 ANQGSEA come from the germline V gene. CDR3 length: 12 residues. With 6 bases removed from V and 6 bases from J, the gap between germline ends came to 14 bases. The CDR3 sequence: CSVAGVASEAFF. The CDR3 DNA is TGCAGCGTGGCTGGAGTGGCGTCTGAAGCTTTCTTT.

The chain employs TRBV2 and TRBJ2-7, with D uncertain. CDR3 size: 12 residues. The V end lost 9 bases, the J end lost 6 bases, and 15 bases lay between the germline ends. Germline lookup yields CDR1 SNHLY and CDR2 FYNNEI. CDR3 in DNA: TGTGCCAGACGGCCTCCTCCGGGCGAGCAGTACTTC. Its protein is CARRPPPGEQYF.

The V call is TRBV10-1, the J call TRBJ1-3; a possible D gene is TRBD1 (6 bases). V gave up 4 bases and J gave up 0 bases, with 10 bases separating them. Germline V gives CDR1 WNHNN, CDR2 SYGVQD (reference sequence). The CDR3 extends over 15 amino acids. The CDR3 coding sequence is TGCGCCAGCAGTGTGGACAGTAGCTCTGGAAACACCATATATTTT. It is translated as CASSVDSSSGNTIYF.

On this clonotype: A much larger clone sits a single nucleotide away, making a read error possible. The V call is TRBV6-2 or TRBV6-3, the J call TRBJ1-4, with 9 bases that match TRBD1. V dropped 4 bases and J dropped 12; count of bases not matched to a gene: 9. This CDR3 comprises 14 residues. Germline values: CDR1 MNHEY, CDR2 SVGEGT. The CDR3: CASSWRDREEELFF. In nucleotides, the CDR3 is TGTGCCAGCAGTTGGCGGGACAGGGAAGAAGAACTGTTTTTT.

This chain uses TRBV2 with TRBJ2-7, with TRBD1 identical over 8 bases. Germline V gene sequence: CDR1 SNHLY, CDR2 FYNNEI. CDR3 length: 14 residues. The V gene end was trimmed by 2 bases and the J gene end by 4 bases; junction bases not matched to a gene: 4. CDR3 nucleotides: TGTGCCAGCAGTGAACTCGGACAGGGTTACGAGCAGTACTTC. It is translated as CASSELGQGYEQYF.

Points on this clonotype: Being one base from a much bigger clone, this may be a read error. The chain is built from TRBV13 and TRBJ2-7, with TRBD2 as a possible D gene (7 bases). Germline V gives CDR1 PRHDT, CDR2 FYEKMQ (reference sequence). The CDR3 is 16 amino acids. Trimming cost V 2 bases and J 2 bases, with 16 bases left between them. Here the CDR3 reads CASSLRGGGFPYEQYF. CDR3 DNA: TGTGCCAGCAGCTTACGAGGGGGGGGATTTCCCTACGAGCAGTACTTC. The entire variable domain, with the rest obtained from reference TRBV13 and TRBJ2-7, is as follows: AAGVIQSPRHLIKEKRETATLKCYPIPRHDTVYWYQQGPGQDPQFLISFYEKMQSDKGSIPDRFSAQQFSDYHSELNMSSLELGDSALYFCASSLRGGGFPYEQYFGPGTRLTVT.

The chain uses TRBV7-9 and TRBJ1-1; D remains ambiguous. V lost 7 bases and J lost 1, with 16 bases in between. The CDR3 is 15 residues long. CDR1 is SEHNR and CDR2 is FQNEAQ in the germline V gene (reference sequence). The CDR3 here is CASNFSPSENTEAFF. The CDR3 DNA reads TGTGCCAGCAACTTCTCCCCGTCTGAGAACACTGAAGCTTTCTTT.

V gene TRBV19 combines with J gene TRBJ2-7; 12 bases match TRBD2. The CDR3 is 18 residues long. The V segment lost 1 base and the J segment 3 bases; nucleotides outside the gene matches: 10. Germline V gives CDR1 LNHDA, CDR2 SQIVND (reference sequence). The CDR3 DNA reads as TGTGCCAGTAGTATAGGGACTAGCGGGGACATGGTTGACTACGAGCAGTACTTC. Protein: CASSIGTSGDMVDYEQYF.

This clonotype came up many times. The CDR3 sequence: CASSETGANSPLHF. As DNA, the CDR3 is TGTGCCAGCAGCGAGACAGGGGCCAATTCACCCCTCCACTTT. The chain couples TRBV9 to TRBJ1-6, with TRBD1 identical over 8 bases. V was pared by 3 bases and J by 7 bases, with 3 bases of the junction left unmatched. The length of the CDR3 is 14 residues. Germline V CDR1 and CDR2: SGDLS, YYNGEE.

The chain combines TRBV10-3 with TRBJ2-1; tentative D call: TRBD2 (5 bases). The CDR3 loop spans 12 amino acids. The germline CDR1 and CDR2 sequences are ENHRY and SYGVKD. The V and J ends lost 10 bases and 8 bases respectively, with 15 bases between them. Written as DNA, the CDR3 is TGTGCCAGCACCCCTCCCGGGGATGAGCAGTTCTTC. This gives the protein CASTPPGDEQFF.

This rearrangement joins TRBV20-1 to TRBJ1-1; the D is unclear. The CDR3 has 12 amino acids. The ends were cut back, 6 bases at V and 3 bases at J, with 11 bases in the middle. Looked up from germline, CDR1 is DFQATT and CDR2 is SNEGSKA (reference sequence). The CDR3 region is CSARPSDTEAFF. The CDR3 DNA reads TGCAGTGCCCGACCGTCGGACACTGAAGCTTTCTTT.

This clonotype was seen ten or more times. The genes are TRBV5-1 and TRBJ2-7; D remains ambiguous. Germline values: CDR1 SGHRS, CDR2 YFSETQ. Deletions cut 3 bases from V and 2 bases from J, with 12 bases between. The CDR3 has 14 residues. This CDR3 reads CASSSRADTYEQYF. The CDR3 bases are TGCGCCAGCAGCTCAAGGGCAGATACCTACGAGCAGTACTTC. Combining the CDR3 with reference TRBV5-1 and TRBJ2-7 gives the whole variable domain KAGVTQTPRYLIKTRGQQVTLSCSPISGHRSVSWYQQTPGQGLQFLFEYFSETQRNKGNFPGRFSGRQFSNSRSEMNVSTLELGDSALYLCASSSRADTYEQYFGPGTRLTVT.

This clonotype was seen ten or more times. The CDR3 DNA reads TGTGCCAGCAGGGGGGGCAACGCCGGAAACACCATATATTTT. This codes for CASRGGNAGNTIYF. The V gene is TRBV2, the J gene TRBJ1-3; tentatively, D is TRBD1 (6 bases). CDR3 length equals 14 residues. V lost 6 bases and J lost 4, with 13 bases in between. Germline loops: CDR1 SNHLY, CDR2 FYNNEI.

This clonotype occurred once. This may be a read error, as it is one base from a much larger clone. In DNA, the CDR3 is TGCGCCAGCAGTTGGGGACAGGAAAACTATGGCTTCACCTTC. It yields the protein CASSWGQENYGFTF. The chain has TRBV5-1 and TRBJ1-2, with 8 bases matching TRBD1. Germline CDR1 reads SGHRS; CDR2 reads YFSETQ. This CDR3 is built from 14 residues.

The chain uses TRBV2 and TRBJ1-1; D is perhaps TRBD1 (5 bases). Trimming cost V 6 bases and J 2 bases, with 13 bases left between them. From germline, CDR1 is SNHLY and CDR2 FYNNEI. CDR3 length: 14 residues. Here the CDR3 reads CASSLSGGNTEAFF. The CDR3, as DNA: TGTGCCAGCAGCCTCAGTGGGGGAAACACTGAAGCTTTCTTT.

The sample holds many counts of this clonotype. V usage is TRBV5-8 and J usage is TRBJ1-2; D is undetermined. The CDR3 extends over 11 amino acids. Per germline, CDR1 SGHTS and CDR2 YDEGEE. Deletions cut 2 bases from V and 8 bases from J, with 7 bases between. The CDR3 bases are TGTGCCAGCAGCTTATTAGCCGGCTACACCTTC. Amino acid sequence: CASSLLAGYTF.

A word on this clonotype: A junction boundary mismatches the germline segment, possibly from a read error. The chain combines TRBV7-8 with TRBJ2-2; D possibly matches TRBD1 or TRBD2 (5 bases each). Germline V gives CDR1 SGHVS, CDR2 FQNEAQ. This CDR3 is 15 amino acids long. The CDR3 DNA reads TGTGCCAGCAGCTTCGGCAGGGTGAACACCGGGGAGCTGTCTTTT. Translated: CASSFGRVNTGELSF.

Many counts were recorded for this clonotype. The V gene is TRBV19, the J gene TRBJ1-6; no clear D gene. The CDR3 is made up of 14 amino acids. The germline V and J ends were trimmed by 5 bases and 3 bases, with 8 bases remaining between them. Looked up from germline, CDR1 is LNHDA and CDR2 is SQIVND (reference sequence). CDR3 in amino acids: CASSLQIYNSPLHF. The DNA for the CDR3 is TGTGCCAGTAGTTTGCAGATCTATAATTCACCCCTCCACTTT.